The next 31 T cell receptor beta chains were all read from a single sample in a study of T-cell memory formation after mild COVID-19. MiXCR, applied by TCRdb to the 5' RACE reads, yields one record per CDR3 protein. The sample carries around 200,000 distinct CDR3 sequences, approximately 16% recorded once. Specimen: PBMCs or a T cell subset sorted from them (not recorded which). The source of these receptors is an adult woman who had mild COVID-19 (a few samples of this study predate the infection). Cell type and time point are not known.

This clonotype was counted between two and nine times. J is TRBJ2-1 and V is TRBV6-1, with D perhaps TRBD1 or TRBD2 (5 bases each). V lost 1 base and J lost 14, with 15 bases in between. The CDR3 runs to 13 residues. Germline assignment: CDR1 MNHNS and CDR2 SASEGT. The CDR3, as DNA: TGTGCCAGCAGTGAAGATTGGGACCCTCGGAAGTTCTTC. It yields the protein CASSEDWDPRKFF.

This clonotype was observed a few times. The chain combines TRBV7-9 with TRBJ2-3; 9 nucleotides align to TRBD2. This CDR3 comprises 14 residues. CDR1 is SEHNR and CDR2 is FQNEAQ in the germline V gene (reference sequence). J lost 6 bases, V lost 8 bases, and 9 bases had no gene match. CDR3 DNA: TGTGCCAGCCTCTTAGCGGGAGTACCGGATACGCAGTATTTT. This encodes CASLLAGVPDTQYF.

The V and J genes are TRBV30 and TRBJ2-5, with 8 bases aligning to TRBD2. This CDR3 comprises 13 residues. Germline V gene lookup returns CDR1 GTSNPN and CDR2 SVGIG (reference sequence). The CDR3 here is CAQGLDFLETQYF. The CDR3, as DNA: TGTGCGCAGGGACTAGATTTTTTAGAGACCCAGTACTTC. Full variable domain (remainder filled in from reference TRBV30 and TRBJ2-5): SQTIHQWPATLVQPVGSPLSLECTVEGTSNPNLYWYRQAAGRGLQLLFYSVGIGQISSEVPQNLSASRPQDRQFILSSKKLLLSDSGFYLCAQGLDFLETQYFGPGTRLLVL.

The J gene is TRBJ1-2, the V gene TRBV3-1, with 10 bases matching TRBD1. The J segment lost 8 bases and the V segment lost 4 bases, leaving 7 bases of the junction unmatched. The CDR3 has 14 amino acids. Germline V gene sequence: CDR1 LGHDT, CDR2 YNNKEL (reference sequence). The CDR3 DNA sequence: TGTGCCAGCAGCCCGACAGGGGGCGGGGGAGGCTACACCTTC. It codes for CASSPTGGGGGYTF.

The V call is TRBV18, the J call TRBJ1-5, with a possible D match to TRBD1 (5 bases). Germline CDR1 reads KGHSH; CDR2 reads LQKENI. The CDR3 extends over 13 amino acids. Trimming shortened V by 3 bases and J by 3 bases, and 6 bases separated the two germline ends. DNA of the CDR3: TGTGCCAGCTCACCGACAGACAATCAGCCCCAGCATTTT. It translates to CASSPTDNQPQHF.

There are a few counts of this clonotype. V and J are TRBV5-5 and TRBJ2-6; D not resolved. Germline loops: CDR1 SGHKS, CDR2 YYEKEE (reference sequence). V lost 2 bases to trimming and J lost 2 bases, with 5 bases between them. The CDR3 has 14 amino acids. CDR3 sequence reads: CASSFRPGANVLTF. CDR3 nucleotides: TGTGCCAGCAGCTTTCGGCCTGGGGCCAACGTCCTGACTTTC.

The rearrangement uses TRBV6-5 and TRBJ2-7, with D unclear. Germline values: CDR1 MNHEY, CDR2 SVGAGI. The CDR3 spans 13 residues. V lost 6 bases and J 4 bases, leaving 13 bases between the germline ends. CDR3 in amino acids: CASSPINSYEQYF. The CDR3 DNA reads TGTGCCAGCAGCCCTATAAACAGTTACGAGCAGTACTTC.

V gene TRBV20-1 combines with J gene TRBJ2-7, with TRBD1 matching 8 bases. The CDR3 runs to 12 residues. CDR1 DFQATT and CDR2 SNEGSKA come from the germline V gene (reference sequence). J lost 6 bases, V lost 3 bases, and 4 bases had no gene match. CDR3 sequence (DNA): TGCAGTGCTAGGAGCGGACAGGGCGAGCAGTACTTC. It is translated as CSARSGQGEQYF.

This clonotype has more than one count but fewer than ten. V gene TRBV7-2 combines with J gene TRBJ1-5; TRBD1 might be the D (5 bases). V lost 5 bases to trimming and J lost 4 bases, with 18 bases between them. From germline, CDR1 is SGHTA and CDR2 FQGNSA. CDR3 length: 16 residues. CDR3 amino acids: CASSPRALTSNQPQHF. The CDR3 coding sequence is TGTGCCAGCAGCCCCAGGGCCCTAACATCAAATCAGCCCCAGCATTTT.

The CDR3 sequence: CASSYSKSGSWTDTQYF. The DNA of the CDR3 is TGTGCCAGCAGTTACTCGAAGAGCGGGAGCTGGACAGATACGCAGTATTTT. J is TRBJ2-3 and V is TRBV6-2 or TRBV6-3; TRBD2 matches 8 bases. The V segment lost 0 bases and the J segment 3 bases; nucleotides outside the gene matches: 8. This CDR3 has 17 amino acids. Germline lookup yields CDR1 MNHEY and CDR2 SVGEGT.

Only a few counts were recorded for this clonotype. The CDR3 spells CASSFKGVKKLFF. The CDR3 DNA follows: TGTGCCAGCAGTTTTAAGGGAGTGAAAAAACTGTTTTTT. The chain couples TRBV12-3 or TRBV12-4 to TRBJ1-4; D unclear. The CDR3 extends over 13 amino acids. V was pared by 3 bases and J by 9 bases, with 11 bases between.

This clonotype was recorded a few times. This rearrangement joins TRBV7-8 to TRBJ2-7; maybe TRBD2 (6 bases). Per germline, CDR1 SGHVS and CDR2 FQNEAQ. The CDR3 covers 18 residues. Between the trimmed V and J ends, which lost 5 bases and 2 bases, there was a span of 25 bases. The CDR3 here is CASSPLLGRSGETYEQYF. The CDR3 DNA is TGTGCCAGCAGCCCCCTCCTTGGGAGGTCGGGCGAAACCTACGAGCAGTACTTC.

This clonotype has only a few counts. The V and J genes are TRBV5-1 and TRBJ2-5; 7 bases are a match to TRBD1. The CDR3 has 15 amino acids. In germline, CDR1 is SGHRS, CDR2 YFSETQ. Trimming at V came to 6 bases and at J to 2 bases, leaving 10 bases not matched to a gene. The CDR3 DNA sequence: TGCGCCAGCAAAAAAACAGGGGCCCTACAAGAGACCCAGTACTTC. Its protein product is CASKKTGALQETQYF.

In its sample, this clonotype was seen many times. J is TRBJ2-3 and V is TRBV20-1; D tentatively fits TRBD1 or TRBD2 (5 bases each). The CDR3 has 12 residues. Trimming took off 3 bases at V and 1 base at J, with 5 bases between the two ends. CDR1 is DFQATT and CDR2 is SNEGSKA in the germline V gene (reference sequence). The CDR3 DNA is TGCAGTGCTAGGGGGGGCACAGATACGCAGTATTTT. Translating gives CSARGGTDTQYF.

The table lists this clonotype with a few counts. The CDR3 spells CASSLELAGWDIQYF. As DNA, the CDR3 is TGTGCCAGCAGCTTAGAGCTAGCGGGGTGGGACATTCAGTACTTC. The gene calls are TRBV7-2 and TRBJ2-4; 9 nucleotides align to TRBD2. Germline V gene lookup returns CDR1 SGHTA and CDR2 FQGNSA. The CDR3 length is 15 residues. V dropped 1 base and J dropped 8; count of bases not matched to a gene: 6.

This clonotype showed up just a few times. The chain joins TRBV18 to TRBJ2-1; 11 positions agree with TRBD2. Germline lookup yields CDR1 KGHSH and CDR2 LQKENI. This CDR3 has 16 residues. V lost 6 bases and J lost 4; bases outside the gene matches: 8. The CDR3 loop reads CASSPSGRTEYNEQFF. In nucleotides, the CDR3 is TGTGCCAGCTCCCCTAGCGGGAGGACCGAATACAATGAGCAGTTCTTC.

The chain carries TRBV24-1 and TRBJ2-2; 11 bases line up with TRBD1. CDR1 and CDR2 from the germline V gene are KGHDR and SFDVKD. J was trimmed by 3 bases and V by 9 bases; bases with no gene match: 2. This CDR3 has 14 amino acids. CDR3 residues: CATRGQGDTGELFF. The CDR3 DNA reads TGTGCCACCCGGGGACAGGGGGACACCGGGGAGCTGTTTTTT.

This clonotype was seen a few times. The chain links TRBV20-1 to TRBJ2-2, with D tentatively TRBD2 (6 bases). Deletions cut 3 bases from V and 1 base from J, with 9 bases between. This CDR3 has 14 amino acids. The V gene's germline CDR1 is DFQATT and CDR2 SNEGSKA (reference sequence). CDR3 amino acids: CSARGGLNTGELFF. The CDR3 DNA reads TGCAGTGCTAGGGGGGGACTGAACACCGGGGAGCTGTTTTTT.

This clonotype was counted only a few times. The chain employs TRBV6-6 and TRBJ1-1; no definite D call. The CDR3 is made up of 14 amino acids. V lost 0 bases and J 6 bases, leaving 11 bases between the germline ends. The germline gives CDR1 MNHNY, CDR2 SVGAGI (reference sequence). The CDR3: CASSYSGEWAEAFF. The CDR3, as DNA: TGTGCCAGCAGTTACTCTGGTGAATGGGCTGAAGCTTTCTTT.

This clonotype was detected only a few times. V gene TRBV6-2 or TRBV6-3 combines with J gene TRBJ2-1; 13 bases match TRBD2. Per germline, CDR1 MNHEY and CDR2 SVGEGT. The CDR3 loop spans 16 amino acids. The V segment lost 4 bases and the J segment 4 bases; nucleotides outside the gene matches: 4. Here the CDR3 DNA reads TGTGCCAGCAGTTCCTGGACTAGCGGGGGATACAATGAGCAGTTCTTC. Translated, it gives CASSSWTSGGYNEQFF.

This clonotype was detected only a few times. V gene TRBV21-1 combines with J gene TRBJ1-2. TRBV21-1 is listed as a pseudogene. The CDR3 sequence is 14 residues long. The CDR3, as DNA: TGTGCCAGCAGCAAAGCCCCAGGTGGGGATGGCTACACCTTC. This translates into CASSKAPGGDGYTF.

This clonotype was recorded a few times. The V call is TRBV7-2, the J call TRBJ2-2; D is uncertain. The CDR3 is 16 residues long. Germline CDR1 SGHTA, CDR2 FQGNSA. Trimming pared 5 bases from V and 0 bases from J, leaving 13 bases between. CDR3 in amino acids: CASSRNSQSNTGELFF. The CDR3 DNA reads TGTGCCAGCAGCCGAAATTCACAATCGAACACCGGGGAGCTGTTTTTT.

The chain carries TRBV24-1 and TRBJ2-5; 7 nucleotides line up with TRBD1. V lost 3 bases to trimming and J lost 4 bases; unmatched junction nucleotides: 10. CDR1 is KGHDR, CDR2 SFDVKD, per germline. The CDR3 consists of 16 residues. The CDR3 DNA reads TGTGCCACCAGTGATCCCACAGGGGTAGCAGGAGAGACCCAGTACTTC. It translates to CATSDPTGVAGETQYF.

In nucleotides, the CDR3 is TGTGCCAGCAGTTGGCGGGGGCGGCAGTATTTT. This translates into CASSWRGRQYF. The chain joins TRBV27 to TRBJ2-3; possible D gene TRBD2, 7 bases. The germline V gene has CDR1 MNHEY and CDR2 SMNVEV (reference sequence). V was shortened by 4 bases and J by 11 bases, with 10 bases between the two germline ends. This CDR3 spans 11 amino acids.

The J gene is TRBJ1-1, the V gene TRBV12-3 or TRBV12-4; TRBD1 matches at 10 bases. The J segment lost 5 bases and the V segment lost 7 bases, leaving 10 bases of the junction unmatched. This CDR3 region has 15 residues. As DNA, the CDR3 is TGTGCCAGCATTATACGTAGGGACAGGGGAACTGAAGCTTTCTTT. Amino acids: CASIIRRDRGTEAFF.

This clonotype has a handful of counts. The J gene is TRBJ2-5, the V gene TRBV5-1; 12 bases map to TRBD2. Germline CDR1 reads SGHRS; CDR2 reads YFSETQ. The length of the CDR3 is 16 residues. Trimming removed 0 bases from V and 3 bases from J; junction bases left unmatched: 3. CDR3 sequence reads: CASSLARLAGEETQYF. As DNA, the CDR3 is TGCGCCAGCAGCTTGGCTAGACTAGCGGGAGAAGAGACCCAGTACTTC.

This clonotype occurred a few times. The genes are TRBV14 and TRBJ2-3; a weak D match, TRBD2 (5 bases). This CDR3 has 13 amino acids. Germline CDR1 SGHDN, CDR2 FVKESK. V shed 6 bases and J shed 13 bases, with 20 bases lying between them. The CDR3 DNA is TGTGCCAGCAGTCACACCCCGGACTCCACCGAGTATTTT. Amino acid sequence: CASSHTPDSTEYF.

The CDR3 DNA follows: TGTGCCAGCTCACCTACTAGCGGGAGGGGAGATACGCAGTATTTT. It encodes CASSPTSGRGDTQYF. The rearrangement uses TRBV18 and TRBJ2-3; TRBD2 aligns across 13 bases. The CDR3 has 15 residues. In germline, CDR1 is KGHSH, CDR2 LQKENI. V lost 3 bases to trimming and J lost 5 bases; unmatched junction nucleotides: 2.

This clonotype was recorded a few times. CDR3 sequence (DNA): TGTGCCAGCAGTTCTACGGCGAGCTCCTACGAGCAGTACTTC. It translates to CASSSTASSYEQYF. V is TRBV12-3 or TRBV12-4 and J is TRBJ2-7; unclear D gene. V lost 4 bases to trimming and J lost 0 bases, with 10 bases between them. The CDR3 is 14 residues long.

V gene TRBV11-2 combines with J gene TRBJ1-2; tentatively, D is TRBD1 (6 bases). V was pared by 5 bases and J by 7 bases, with 11 bases between. CDR1 and CDR2 from the germline V gene are SGHAT and FQNNGV. The CDR3 extends over 12 amino acids. As DNA, the CDR3 is TGTGCCAGCAGCCCTGGGACAACTGGCTACACCTTC. As protein: CASSPGTTGYTF.

The chain is built from TRBV30 and TRBJ1-2; D might be TRBD1 (5 bases). The CDR3 length is 16 residues. Germline CDR1 is GTSNPN and CDR2 is SVGIG (reference sequence). V lost 4 bases and J lost 7, with 25 bases in between. CDR3 coding DNA: TGTGCCTGGAACCCCTTTCCGGGACCCGAAGTGGGTGGCTACACCTTC. It translates to CAWNPFPGPEVGGYTF.